The T cell receptor beta chain under discussion was sequenced for a study of OX40 agonist ivuxolimab in advanced cancers. Study-wide background: The diagnoses of dose-escalation patients were hepatocellular carcinoma, melanoma, renal cell or head and neck cancer. Whole-study results and caveats: Among the lowest levels of clonal expansion were found in partial responders at 0.1-3.0 mg/kg. Circulating CD4+ and CD8+ T cells showed clonal expansion by week 6 at 0.1 to 3.0 mg/kg.

Sequencing used immunoSEQ multiplex PCR; TCRdb keeps in-frame clones, though not all of them. The table has roughly 75,000 clones, around 87% seen once; the top ten hold roughly 6.3%. A remark on this clone: The antigen is undetermined.

Germline loops: CDR1 SGHTA, CDR2 FQGTGA. With 5 bases clipped from V and 10 bases from J, the junction kept 5 bases outside the gene matches. This CDR3 contains 13 residues. The starting material was CD4+ or CD8+ T cells sorted from blood, obtained in a trial of the OX40 agonist ivuxolimab. This sequence originates from an adult with an advanced solid tumor such as melanoma, head and neck, liver or kidney cancer. The rearrangement uses TRBV7-3 and TRBJ1-6; 7 bases match TRBD1. This chain's CDR3 is CASSPTGQSPLHF. Here the CDR3 DNA reads TGTGCCAGCAGCCCGACAGGGCAGTCACCCCTCCACTTT. The full variable domain, in which reference TRBV7-3 and TRBJ1-6 provide the parts outside the CDR3, is GAGVSQTPSNKVTEKGKYVELRCDPISGHTALYWYRQSLGQGPEFLIYFQGTGAADDSGLPNDRFFAVRPEGSVSTLKIQRTERGDSAVYLCASSPTGQSPLHFGNGTRLTVT.